Listed below are T cell receptor beta chains from one sample, sequenced in a study of cytomegalovirus exposure and HLA in healthy donors. Here immunoSEQ multiplex PCR was the method, and the copy in TCRdb shows in-frame clones only, minus some. Here the sample spans 100,000 to 120,000 clones, more than 70% being singletons. Sequenced input: PBMCs. These receptors all come from a woman in her sixties or seventies in good health and CMV-seropositive. CDR3s include the opening cysteine and the closing phenylalanine or tryptophan. A D gene is named only where the DNA matches it firmly. Expanded clones get a size class; other rows say once, few or many, or leave the size out.

J gene: TRBJ2-1
V gene: TRBV7-6
D gene: TRBD2
clone size: .
CDR3 DNA: TGTGCCAGCAGCTTAGAAAGTAGCGGGATTTACAATGAGCAGTTCTTC
CDR3 protein: CASSLESSGIYNEQFF

J gene: TRBJ2-1
V gene: TRBV18
D gene: .
clone size: .
CDR3 DNA: TGTGCCAGCTCACCTCTCACGGGAGTTAAGAATGAGCAGTTCTTC
CDR3 protein: CASSPLTGVKNEQFF

J gene: TRBJ2-1
V gene: TRBV7-6
D gene: TRBD2
clone size: .
CDR3 DNA: TGTGCCAGCAGCCGTCTAGCGGGCTCCTACAATGAGCAGTTCTTC
CDR3 protein: CASSRLAGSYNEQFF

J gene: TRBJ2-1
V gene: TRBV7-2
D gene: TRBD2
clone size: once
CDR3 DNA: TGTGCCAGCAGCGTTCCCTCGCGGGAGGCCCCGAGACCCTACAATGAGCAGTTCTTC
CDR3 protein: CASSVPSREAPRPYNEQFF

J gene: TRBJ2-7
V gene: TRBV30
D gene: TRBD1
clone size: .
CDR3 DNA: TGTGCCTGGAGTGGGGGGACAGTACTCTCCTACGAGCAGTACTTC
CDR3 protein: CAWSGGTVLSYEQYF

J gene: TRBJ2-3
V gene: TRBV13
D gene: TRBD2
clone size: .
CDR3 DNA: TGTGCCAGCAGCTTAAAGGCCGGAGCGGGAGGCGCAGATACGCAGTATTTT
CDR3 protein: CASSLKAGAGGADTQYF

J gene: TRBJ1-2
V gene: TRBV25-1
D gene: TRBD1
clone size: .
CDR3 DNA: TGTGCCAGCTGGACAGGGGGCCACTATGGCTACACCTTC
CDR3 protein: CASWTGGHYGYTF

J gene: TRBJ2-3
V gene: TRBV9
D gene: .
clone size: .
CDR3 DNA: TGTGCCAGCAGCGTAGGACAATTAAGCACAGATACGCAGTATTTT
CDR3 protein: CASSVGQLSTDTQYF

J gene: TRBJ1-1
V gene: TRBV28
D gene: TRBD1
clone size: .
CDR3 DNA: TGTGCCAGCAATTCAGGGGGCTCGGCGAACACTGAAGCTTTCTTT
CDR3 protein: CASNSGGSANTEAFF

J gene: TRBJ1-6
V gene: TRBV27
D gene: TRBD1
clone size: .
CDR3 DNA: TGTGCCAGCAGTTTAGGGACAGGGGTCTCACCCCTCCACTTT
CDR3 protein: CASSLGTGVSPLHF

J gene: TRBJ2-4
V gene: TRBV28
D gene: .
clone size: once
CDR3 DNA: TGTGCCAGCAGTTTATCTGGTGGTCTCGTTCCGGGGATTCAGTACTTC
CDR3 protein: CASSLSGGLVPGIQYF

J gene: TRBJ1-4
V gene: TRBV7-8
D gene: TRBD1
clone size: few
CDR3 DNA: TGTGCCAGCAGCTTAGCAACGACAGGGGTATGGAGAGCAAATGAAAAACTGTTTTTT
CDR3 protein: CASSLATTGVWRANEKLFF

J gene: TRBJ1-2
V gene: TRBV6-5
D gene: .
clone size: once
CDR3 DNA: TGTGCCAGCAGTTACTCGCGAGTTACCTATGGCTACACCTTC
CDR3 protein: CASSYSRVTYGYTF

J gene: TRBJ1-4
V gene: TRBV30
D gene: TRBD1
clone size: .
CDR3 DNA: TGTGCCTGGAGTTCCCCCGGGACAGGGGGTGAAAAACTGTTTTTT
CDR3 protein: CAWSSPGTGGEKLFF